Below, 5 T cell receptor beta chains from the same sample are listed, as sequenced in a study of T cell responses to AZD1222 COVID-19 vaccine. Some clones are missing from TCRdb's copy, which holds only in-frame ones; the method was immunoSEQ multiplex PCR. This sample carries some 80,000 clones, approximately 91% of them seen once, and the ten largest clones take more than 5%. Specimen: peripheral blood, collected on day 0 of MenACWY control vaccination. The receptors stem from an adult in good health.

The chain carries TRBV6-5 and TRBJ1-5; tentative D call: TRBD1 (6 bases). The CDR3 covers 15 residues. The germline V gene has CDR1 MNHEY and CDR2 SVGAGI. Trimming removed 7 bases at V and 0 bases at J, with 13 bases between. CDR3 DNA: TGTGCCAGCACGAACAGGGCCAATAGCAATCAGCCCCAGCATTTT. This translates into CASTNRANSNQPQHF.

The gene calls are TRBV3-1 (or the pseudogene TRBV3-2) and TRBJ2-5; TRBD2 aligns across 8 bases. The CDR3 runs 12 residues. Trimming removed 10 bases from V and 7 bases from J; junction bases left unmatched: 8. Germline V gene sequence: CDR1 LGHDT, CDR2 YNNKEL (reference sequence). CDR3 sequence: CATSRGEGTQYF. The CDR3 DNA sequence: TGTGCCACATCGCGGGGGGAGGGGACCCAGTACTTC.

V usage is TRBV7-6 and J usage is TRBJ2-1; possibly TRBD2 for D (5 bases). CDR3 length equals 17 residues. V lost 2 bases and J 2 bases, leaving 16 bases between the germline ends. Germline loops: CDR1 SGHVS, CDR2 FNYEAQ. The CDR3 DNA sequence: TGTGCCAGCAGCTTATTGGACTTGGCGGAGGCCTACAATGAGCAGTTCTTC. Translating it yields CASSLLDLAEAYNEQFF.

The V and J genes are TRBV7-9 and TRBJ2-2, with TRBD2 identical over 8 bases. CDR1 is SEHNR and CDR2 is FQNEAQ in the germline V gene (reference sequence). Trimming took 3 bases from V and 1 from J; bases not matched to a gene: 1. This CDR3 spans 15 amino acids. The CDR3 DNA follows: TGTGCCAGCAGCTTGCGGGGGGAGAACACCGGGGAGCTGTTTTTT. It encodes CASSLRGENTGELFF.

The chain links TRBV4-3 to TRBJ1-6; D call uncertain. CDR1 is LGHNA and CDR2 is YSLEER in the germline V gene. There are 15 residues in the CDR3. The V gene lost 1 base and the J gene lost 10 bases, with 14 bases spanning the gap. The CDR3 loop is CASSQGEGRESPLHF. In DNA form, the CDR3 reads TGCGCCAGCAGCCAAGGTGAGGGAAGGGAATCACCCCTCCACTTT.